The clone carrying this T cell receptor beta chain was counted only a few times. The authors ran a second PCR of roughly 6 to 11 cycles using a sample-barcoded 5' primer and a J-beta primer mix. TCRdb called the 5' RACE reads again in MiXCR, with one record for every CDR3 protein. Here the sample spans hundreds of thousands of distinct CDR3 sequences, around 46% being singletons. These data belong to a study of blood T cells in healthy people across ages. Per the germline V gene, CDR1 is SGHVS and CDR2 is FNYEAQ. This CDR3 has 14 residues. With 1 base removed from V and 1 base from J, the gap between germline ends came to 7 bases.

The V gene is TRBV7-6, the J gene TRBJ1-1; no reliable D call. The specimen sequenced was blood. This receptor was taken from a man aged 25-45 years in good health. In DNA form, the CDR3 reads TGTGCCAGCAGCTTAGATGGACCGAACACTGAAGCTTTCTTT. Its protein is CASSLDGPNTEAFF.